A selection of T cell receptor beta chains follows, all from one sample in a study of shared clonotypes between healthy human individuals. The protocol was immunoSEQ multiplex PCR, while the TCRdb copy is restricted to in-frame clones and leaves out a portion. The sample consists of about 2.3 million clones, approximately 93% of them appearing once. Input material: naive CD4+ T cells from PBMCs. The receptor source for this set is a man between 18 and 29 years old in good health. Some clones in this sample may be carry-over from other donors' samples. The CDR3 runs from the conserved cysteine through the conserved F or W. The D gene is left open where the match is weak. Clone size is stated in some rows and not others, as once, few, many or a class when expanded.

NA TRBJ2-7 TRBV4-3 NA CASSQASGTEPYEQYF TGCGCCAGCAGCCAAGCCTCTGGGACGGAGCCTTACGAGCAGTACTTC
NA TRBJ2-7 TRBV11-3 NA CASSVFSGSEQYF TGTGCCAGCAGCGTTTTTTCAGGGTCCGAGCAGTACTTC
NA TRBJ2-1 TRBV7-9 TRBD2 CASSLLAGVYNEQFF TGTGCCAGCAGCCTCCTAGCGGGAGTCTACAATGAGCAGTTCTTC
NA TRBJ1-2 TRBV18 NA CASSGGINYGYTF TGTGCCAGCTCAGGCGGGATAAACTATGGCTACACCTTC
NA TRBJ1-3 TRBV28 NA CASRTPGGNTIYF TGTGCCAGCAGGACCCCGGGGGGAAACACCATATATTTT
NA TRBJ1-1 TRBV5-1 TRBD1 CASSFRQGDTEAFF TGCGCCAGCAGCTTCCGACAGGGGGACACTGAAGCTTTCTTT
NA TRBJ2-5 TRBV7-9 TRBD2 CASSLGGGKTQYF TGTGCCAGCAGCTTAGGCGGGGGGAAGACCCAGTACTTC
NA TRBJ2-2 TRBV27 NA CASSLSGTFGELFF TGTGCCAGCAGTTTGTCCGGGACATTCGGGGAGCTGTTTTTT
NA TRBJ2-7 TRBV28 NA CASSFGGALYEQYF TGTGCCAGCAGTTTCGGCGGGGCCCTCTACGAGCAGTACTTC
NA TRBJ2-2 TRBV4-1 TRBD2 CASSQDRGGSATGELFF TGCGCCAGCAGCCAAGATCGGGGCGGGAGTGCCACCGGGGAGCTGTTTTTT
NA TRBJ2-7 TRBV5-4 TRBD1 CASSTPGTGTLPEQYF TGTGCCAGCAGCACCCCCGGGACAGGGACCTTGCCGGAGCAGTACTTC
NA TRBJ2-5 TRBV28 TRBD1 CASSFLPAGGRKTQYF TGTGCCAGCAGTTTTCTGCCGGCAGGGGGCCGAAAGACCCAGTACTTC
once TRBJ1-3 TRBV4-1 NA CASSQGLMGQGGNTIYF TGCGCCAGCAGCCAAGGTTTGATGGGACAAGGAGGAAACACCATATATTTT
NA TRBJ1-5 TRBV2 TRBD1 CASGGARGHQPQHF TGTGCCAGCGGAGGAGCCAGGGGGCACCAGCCCCAGCATTTT
NA TRBJ2-7 TRBV7-2 NA CASSLQGPGRYEQYF TGTGCCAGCAGCTTACAAGGGCCCGGGCGCTACGAGCAGTACTTC
NA TRBJ1-5 TRBV6-5 NA CASSLGVGQPQHF TGTGCCAGCTCCTTAGGGGTAGGTCAGCCCCAGCATTTT
NA TRBJ1-2 TRBV4-1 TRBD1 CASSLSGTGNYGYTF TGCGCCAGCAGCCTATCCGGGACAGGGAACTATGGCTACACCTTC
NA TRBJ2-7 TRBV5-6 TRBD2 CASSLRGLADSSYEQYF TGTGCCAGCAGCTTGCGGGGACTAGCGGATAGCTCCTACGAGCAGTACTTC
NA TRBJ1-4 TRBV4-3 NA CASSQDWQTEKLFF TGCGCCAGCAGCCAAGATTGGCAGACTGAAAAACTGTTTTTT
NA TRBJ2-5 TRBV27 NA CASSLRGGAETQYF TGTGCCAGCAGTTTAAGGGGAGGAGCGGAGACCCAGTACTTC
NA TRBJ1-1 TRBV27 NA CASSRLGGNTEAFF TGTGCCAGCAGTCGCTTGGGGGGTAACACTGAAGCTTTCTTT
once TRBJ2-1 TRBV9 TRBD2 CASSVASGRADEQFF TGTGCCAGCAGCGTAGCTAGCGGGAGGGCTGATGAGCAGTTCTTC
NA TRBJ2-7 TRBV7-2 NA CASSRGPGSYEQYF TGTGCCAGCAGCCGGGGGCCCGGCTCCTACGAGCAGTACTTC
NA TRBJ1-5 TRBV27 NA CASSLWARAGPDQPQHF TGTGCCAGCAGTTTATGGGCCCGGGCAGGGCCAGATCAGCCCCAGCATTTT
NA TRBJ1-1 TRBV5-1 NA CASSLGPGEDTEAFF TGCGCCAGCAGCTTAGGGCCGGGGGAGGACACTGAAGCTTTCTTT
NA TRBJ2-1 TRBV28 NA CASSPPRQGKGEQFF TGTGCCAGCAGCCCACCTAGGCAGGGTAAAGGTGAGCAGTTCTTC
NA TRBJ1-1 TRBV6-5 NA CASSYSRDSEAFF TGTGCCAGCAGTTACTCCCGGGATTCTGAAGCTTTCTTT
NA TRBJ1-5 TRBV30 NA CAGGGGNQPQHF TGTGCCGGGGGGGGAGGCAATCAGCCCCAGCATTTT
NA TRBJ2-7 TRBV28 TRBD1 CASSLSRGIRSDEQYF TGTGCCAGCAGTTTATCCAGGGGGATCAGGTCGGACGAGCAGTACTTC
NA TRBJ2-5 TRBV23-1 TRBD1 CASSSTGKETQYF TGCGCCAGCAGTTCGACAGGGAAAGAGACCCAGTACTTC
NA TRBJ2-5 TRBV7-8 NA CASSLLGGQPMPQYF TGTGCCAGCAGCTTACTCGGTGGGCAGCCGATGCCCCAGTACTTC
NA TRBJ2-7 TRBV13 NA CASGSGTDSYEQYF TGTGCCAGCGGGAGCGGGACAGACTCCTACGAGCAGTACTTC
NA TRBJ1-2 TRBV11-2 TRBD1 CASSDRAGFNYGYTF TGTGCCAGCAGCGACAGGGCGGGGTTTAACTATGGCTACACCTTC
NA TRBJ2-7 TRBV7-2 NA CASSLLGPEGGEQYF TGTGCCAGCAGCTTACTGGGACCCGAGGGGGGCGAGCAGTACTTC
NA TRBJ1-5 TRBV27 NA CASSRGRAEPQHF TGTGCCAGCAGTCGGGGGAGGGCAGAGCCCCAGCATTTT
NA TRBJ2-1 TRBV9 TRBD2 CASSPWTSGPYNEQFF TGTGCCAGCAGCCCATGGACTAGCGGACCCTACAATGAGCAGTTCTTC
NA TRBJ1-2 TRBV9 NA CASSPRDNWNYGYTF TGTGCCAGCAGCCCCAGGGACAACTGGAACTATGGCTACACCTTC
NA TRBJ2-1 TRBV28 NA CASSYRGGPYNEQFF TGTGCCAGCAGTTACAGGGGGGGTCCCTACAATGAGCAGTTCTTC
NA TRBJ1-5 TRBV7-9 NA CASSLGAGTPNQPQHF TGTGCCAGCAGCTTAGGAGCCGGGACACCTAATCAGCCCCAGCATTTT
NA TRBJ2-5 TRBV6-1 TRBD2 CASGRGREGRETQYF TGTGCCAGCGGCCGCGGGAGGGAAGGGAGGGAGACCCAGTACTTC
NA TRBJ2-7 TRBV7-2 TRBD1 CASSKQGQGSYEQYF TGTGCCAGCAGCAAACAGGGACAGGGGTCCTACGAGCAGTACTTC
NA TRBJ2-7 TRBV5-1 TRBD2 CASSRGLAGGGEQYF TGCGCCAGCAGCAGGGGACTAGCGGGAGGTGGCGAGCAGTACTTC
NA TRBJ1-2 TRBV7-9 NA CASSYTGAYGYTF TGTGCCAGCAGCTATACAGGTGCTTATGGCTACACCTTC
NA TRBJ1-2 TRBV5-1 TRBD1 CASSLGTGGLIGGYTF TGCGCCAGCAGCTTAGGGACAGGGGGGCTCATTGGAGGCTACACCTTC
NA TRBJ2-7 TRBV6-5 TRBD2 CASSQGLAPSYEQYF TGTGCCAGCAGTCAGGGACTAGCGCCCTCCTACGAGCAGTACTTC
NA TRBJ1-2 TRBV5-4 TRBD1 CASSRNDRGRGYTF TGTGCCAGCAGCCGAAATGACAGGGGAAGAGGCTACACCTTC
NA TRBJ2-7 TRBV18 TRBD1 CASSPRGQGGLYEQYF TGTGCCAGCTCACCACGCGGACAGGGGGGCCTCTACGAGCAGTACTTC
NA TRBJ2-2 TRBV28 TRBD2 CASTSSGRTGELFF TGTGCCAGCACCTCGAGCGGGAGGACCGGGGAGCTGTTTTTT
NA TRBJ2-7 TRBV28 NA CASSLQGPYEQYF TGTGCCAGCAGTCTACAGGGACCCTACGAGCAGTACTTC
NA TRBJ2-2 TRBV6-1 TRBD1 CASSDQGATGELFF TGTGCCAGCAGTGACCAGGGGGCGACCGGGGAGCTGTTTTTT
NA TRBJ1-4 TRBV7-2 NA CASRPTAASNEKLFF TGTGCCAGCAGACCAACGGCCGCCTCTAATGAAAAACTGTTTTTT
NA TRBJ2-7 TRBV5-1 NA CASRLLEDSSYEQYF TGCGCCAGCAGACTGCTGGAGGACAGCTCCTACGAGCAGTACTTC
NA TRBJ1-4 TRBV27 NA CASSNETATNEKLFF TGTGCCAGCAGCAATGAGACAGCAACTAATGAAAAACTGTTTTTT
NA TRBJ1-1 TRBV30 NA CAWSETGPEAFF TGTGCCTGGAGTGAAACTGGCCCTGAAGCTTTCTTT
NA TRBJ2-2 TRBV5-1 NA CASRAGGTLGTGELFF TGCGCCAGCAGGGCAGGGGGGACCCTGGGGACCGGGGAGCTGTTTTTT